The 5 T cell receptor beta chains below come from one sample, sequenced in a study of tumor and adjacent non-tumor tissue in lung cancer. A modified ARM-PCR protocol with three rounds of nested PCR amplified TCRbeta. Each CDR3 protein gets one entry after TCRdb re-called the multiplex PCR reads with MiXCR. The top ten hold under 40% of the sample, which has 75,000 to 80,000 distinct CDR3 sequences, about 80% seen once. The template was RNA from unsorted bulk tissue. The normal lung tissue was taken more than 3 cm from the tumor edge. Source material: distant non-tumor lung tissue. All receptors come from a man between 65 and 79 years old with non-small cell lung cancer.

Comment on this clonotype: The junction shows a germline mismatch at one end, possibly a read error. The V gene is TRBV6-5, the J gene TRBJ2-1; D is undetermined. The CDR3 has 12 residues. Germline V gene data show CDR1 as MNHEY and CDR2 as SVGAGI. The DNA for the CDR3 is TGTGCCAGCAGGAGCGACACCCGGAAGCAGTTCTTT. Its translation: CASRSDTRKQFF.

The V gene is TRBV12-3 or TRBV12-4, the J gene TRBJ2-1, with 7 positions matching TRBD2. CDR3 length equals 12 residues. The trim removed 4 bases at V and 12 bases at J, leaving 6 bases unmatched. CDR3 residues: CASSSGLLAQFF. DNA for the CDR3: TGTGCCAGCAGTTCGGGACTACTAGCGCAGTTCTTC.

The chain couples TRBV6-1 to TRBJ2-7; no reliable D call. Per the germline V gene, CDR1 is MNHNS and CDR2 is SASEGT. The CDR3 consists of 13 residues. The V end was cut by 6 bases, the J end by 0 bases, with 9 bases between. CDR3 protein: CASRFSSSYEQYF. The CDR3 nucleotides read TGTGCCAGCAGGTTCAGCAGCTCCTACGAGCAGTACTTC.

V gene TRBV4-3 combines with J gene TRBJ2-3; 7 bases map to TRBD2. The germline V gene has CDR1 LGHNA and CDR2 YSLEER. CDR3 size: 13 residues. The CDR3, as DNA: TGCGTCAACAGCCAAGAGCCTGGGAGGGCGGAGTATTTT. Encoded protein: CVNSQEPGRAEYF.

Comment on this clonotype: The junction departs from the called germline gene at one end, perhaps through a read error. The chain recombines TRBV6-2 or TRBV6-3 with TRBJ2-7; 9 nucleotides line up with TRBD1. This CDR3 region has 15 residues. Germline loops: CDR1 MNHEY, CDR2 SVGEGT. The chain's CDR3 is CASSQTGGNSYEQYF. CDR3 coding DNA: TGTGCCAGCAGTCAGACAGGGGGTAACTCCTATGAGCAGTACTTC.